The text below deals with one T cell receptor beta chain. The data belong to a study of blood T cell repertoires in COVID-19. Turning to the study itself: Sites across the United States, Italy and Spain contributed samples from acute and convalescent COVID-19. T cells, B-cell-depleted T cells, or PBMCs supplied cDNA or gDNA.

Original data processing: Amplifying reference gene primers gave estimates of nucleated cell counts. The method was immunoSEQ multiplex PCR; TCRdb's version includes in-frame clones alone and lacks a portion of them. The V and J calls and clone size were taken over from that table, and D and trimming were inferred from the DNA. The data contain roughly 350,000 clones, approximately 89% of them singletons. V lost 6 bases, J lost 9 bases, and 15 bases lay in between. The CDR3 has 14 residues. Germline CDR1 reads LNHDA; CDR2 reads SQIVND (reference sequence). Sequences were obtained from peripheral blood. V gene TRBV19 combines with J gene TRBJ1-6, with TRBD1 as a possible D gene (5 bases). The clonotype was recovered from a young woman who had recovered from COVID-19. CDR3 amino acids: CASSLDSHGSPLHF. The CDR3 DNA sequence: TGTGCCAGTAGCTTAGACAGTCACGGTTCACCCCTCCACTTT.